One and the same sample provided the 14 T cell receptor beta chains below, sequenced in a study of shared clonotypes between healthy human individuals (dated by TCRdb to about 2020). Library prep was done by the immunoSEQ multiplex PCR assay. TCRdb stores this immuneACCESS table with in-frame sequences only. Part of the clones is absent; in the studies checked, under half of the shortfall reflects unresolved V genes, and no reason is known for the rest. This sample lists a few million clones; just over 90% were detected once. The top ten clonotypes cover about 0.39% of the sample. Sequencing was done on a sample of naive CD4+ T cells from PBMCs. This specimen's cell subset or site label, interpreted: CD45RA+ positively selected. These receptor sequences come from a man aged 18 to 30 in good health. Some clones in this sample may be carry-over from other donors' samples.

In DNA, the CDR3 is TGTGCCAGCAGCCCTCGGGCAGGGGCCTACGAGCAGTACTTC. Its translation is CASSPRAGAYEQYF. This chain uses TRBV7-9 with TRBJ2-7; possible D gene TRBD1, 6 bases. CDR3 length equals 14 residues. Germline values: CDR1 SEHNR, CDR2 FQNEAQ (reference sequence). The V end lost 5 bases, the J end lost 2 bases, and 13 bases lay between the germline ends.

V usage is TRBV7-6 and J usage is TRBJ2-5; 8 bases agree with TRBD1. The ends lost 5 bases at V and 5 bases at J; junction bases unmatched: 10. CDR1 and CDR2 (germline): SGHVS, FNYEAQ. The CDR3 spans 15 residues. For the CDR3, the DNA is TGTGCCAGCAGCGTTGGGACAGGTCGCGGCGAGACCCAGTACTTC. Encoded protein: CASSVGTGRGETQYF.

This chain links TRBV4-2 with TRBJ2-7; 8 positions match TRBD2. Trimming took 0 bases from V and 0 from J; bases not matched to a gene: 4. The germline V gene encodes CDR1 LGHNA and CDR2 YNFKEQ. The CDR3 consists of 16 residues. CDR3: CASSQDNSGTSYEQYF. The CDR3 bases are TGTGCCAGCAGCCAAGATAATAGCGGGACCTCCTACGAGCAGTACTTC.

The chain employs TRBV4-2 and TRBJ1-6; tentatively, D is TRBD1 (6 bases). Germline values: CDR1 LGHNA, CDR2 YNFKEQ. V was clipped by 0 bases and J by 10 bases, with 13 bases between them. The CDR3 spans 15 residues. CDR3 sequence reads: CASSQDPKGESPLHF. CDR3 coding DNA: TGTGCCAGCAGCCAAGATCCGAAGGGGGAATCACCCCTCCACTTT.

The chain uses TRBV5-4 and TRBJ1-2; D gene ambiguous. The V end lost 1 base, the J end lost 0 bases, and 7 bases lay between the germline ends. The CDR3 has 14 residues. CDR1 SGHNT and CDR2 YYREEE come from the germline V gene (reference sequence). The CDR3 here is CASSLNGANYGYTF. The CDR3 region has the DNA TGTGCCAGCAGCTTGAATGGAGCTAACTATGGCTACACCTTC.

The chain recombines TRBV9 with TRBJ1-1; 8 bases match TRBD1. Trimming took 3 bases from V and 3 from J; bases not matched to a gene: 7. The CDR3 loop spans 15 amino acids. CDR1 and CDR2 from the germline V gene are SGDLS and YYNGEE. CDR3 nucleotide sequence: TGTGCCAGCAGCGGACCAGGGGGCGTAGACACTGAAGCTTTCTTT. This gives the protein CASSGPGGVDTEAFF.

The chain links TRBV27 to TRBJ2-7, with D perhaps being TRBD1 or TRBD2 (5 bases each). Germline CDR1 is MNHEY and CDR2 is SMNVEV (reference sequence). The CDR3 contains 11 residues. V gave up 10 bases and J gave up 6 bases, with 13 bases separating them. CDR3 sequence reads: CAIGTASEQYF. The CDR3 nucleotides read TGTGCCATCGGGACCGCTTCCGAGCAGTACTTC.

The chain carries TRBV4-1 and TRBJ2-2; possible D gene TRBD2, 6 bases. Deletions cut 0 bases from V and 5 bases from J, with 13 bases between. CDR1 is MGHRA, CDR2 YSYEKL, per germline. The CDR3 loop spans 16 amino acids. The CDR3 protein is CASSQERRGRTGELFF. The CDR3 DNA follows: TGCGCCAGCAGCCAAGAAAGGCGAGGGAGGACCGGGGAGCTGTTTTTT.

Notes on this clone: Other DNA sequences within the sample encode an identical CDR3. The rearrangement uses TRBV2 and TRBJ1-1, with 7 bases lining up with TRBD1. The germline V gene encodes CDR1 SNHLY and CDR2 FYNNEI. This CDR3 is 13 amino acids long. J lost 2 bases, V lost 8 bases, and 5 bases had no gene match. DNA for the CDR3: TGTGCCAGCTCTAGACAGGGAAACACTGAAGCTTTCTTT. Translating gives CASSRQGNTEAFF.

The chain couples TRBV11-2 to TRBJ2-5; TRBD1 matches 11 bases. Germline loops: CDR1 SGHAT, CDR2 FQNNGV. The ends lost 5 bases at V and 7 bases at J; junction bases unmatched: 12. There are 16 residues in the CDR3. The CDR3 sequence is CASSAVRDRGWGTQYF. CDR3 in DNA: TGTGCCAGCAGCGCGGTCCGGGACAGGGGGTGGGGGACCCAGTACTTC.

CDR3 coding DNA: TGTGCCAGCAACAAGCGGGAAGTTAGCACAGATACGCAGTATTTT. Translation gives CASNKREVSTDTQYF. The chain joins TRBV7-2 to TRBJ2-3; TRBD2 agrees at 7 bases. V lost 7 bases and J lost 0; bases outside the gene matches: 7. The CDR3 length is 15 residues. The germline gives CDR1 SGHTA, CDR2 FQGNSA.

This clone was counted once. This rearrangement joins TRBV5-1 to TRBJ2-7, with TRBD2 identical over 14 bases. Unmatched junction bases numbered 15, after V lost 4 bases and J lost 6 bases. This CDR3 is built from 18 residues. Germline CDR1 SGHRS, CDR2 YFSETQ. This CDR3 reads CASSRTIRGLAGAGEQYF. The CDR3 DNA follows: TGCGCCAGCAGCCGGACAATCAGGGGACTAGCGGGAGCCGGCGAGCAGTACTTC.

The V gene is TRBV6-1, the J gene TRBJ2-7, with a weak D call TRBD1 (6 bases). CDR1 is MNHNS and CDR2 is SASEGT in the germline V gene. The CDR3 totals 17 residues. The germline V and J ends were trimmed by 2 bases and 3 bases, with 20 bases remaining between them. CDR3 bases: TGTGCCAGCAGTGAAAAGTCAAACCGGGACATGGTCTACGAGCAGTACTTC. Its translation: CASSEKSNRDMVYEQYF.

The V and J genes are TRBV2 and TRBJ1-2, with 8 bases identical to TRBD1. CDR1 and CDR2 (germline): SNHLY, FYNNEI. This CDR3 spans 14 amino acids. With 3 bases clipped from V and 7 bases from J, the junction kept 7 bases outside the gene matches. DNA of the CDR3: TGTGCCAGCAGTGATTGGGTCAGGGGGCCTGGCTACACCTTC. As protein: CASSDWVRGPGYTF.